These 6 T cell receptor beta chains share one sample of origin, sequenced in a study of blood T cell repertoires in COVID-19. Assay used: immunoSEQ multiplex PCR; TCRdb lists only in-frame clones, some missing. The data hold approximately 170,000 clones, with approximately 80% observed a single time. Material: peripheral blood. These receptors were collected from a man aged 65 to 85 who had recovered from COVID-19.

J is TRBJ1-4 and V is TRBV18; tentatively, D is TRBD1 (6 bases). V lost 6 bases and J lost 6, with 14 bases in between. The CDR3 is 14 residues long. The V gene's germline CDR1 is KGHSH and CDR2 LQKENI. CDR3 coding DNA: TGTGCCAGCTCGCACCGGGACATCGATGAAAAACTGTTTTTT. As protein: CASSHRDIDEKLFF.

This clone has only a few counts. The chain is built from TRBV5-4 and TRBJ2-1; 12 nucleotides line up with TRBD2. V lost 1 base to trimming and J lost 9 bases; unmatched junction nucleotides: 11. CDR1 and CDR2 from the germline V gene are SGHNT and YYREEE (reference sequence). The CDR3 loop spans 17 amino acids. The CDR3 DNA reads TGTGCCAGCAGCTTGAGGGGGGCTAGCGGGAGGGCGGTTGAGCAGTTCTTC. Its translation: CASSLRGASGRAVEQFF. The full variable domain, completed using reference TRBV5-4 and TRBJ2-1, is ETGVTQSPTHLIKTRGQQVTLRCSSQSGHNTVSWYQQALGQGPQFIFQYYREEENGRGNFPPRFSGLQFPNYSSELNVNALELDDSALYLCASSLRGASGRAVEQFFGPGTRLTVL.

The J gene is TRBJ2-3, the V gene TRBV24-1; TRBD2 is a possible D gene (6 bases). Germline V gene data show CDR1 as KGHDR and CDR2 as SFDVKD. This CDR3 spans 16 amino acids. The V end was cut by 4 bases, the J end by 3 bases, with 16 bases between. The CDR3 protein is CATSEPGGVSTDTQYF. The CDR3 DNA reads as TGTGCCACCAGTGAGCCTGGCGGGGTTTCGACAGATACGCAGTATTTT.

As regards this clone: Germline is not matched at one junction end, which may reflect a read error. CDR3 DNA sequence: TGTGCCAGCAGTTACGGGACTAGCGGGAGGCCCAATCAGCAGTTCTTC. It is translated as CASSYGTSGRPNQQFF. The V gene is TRBV6-5, the J gene TRBJ2-1, with 15 bases fitting TRBD2. This CDR3 is 16 amino acids long. Per the germline V gene, CDR1 is MNHEY and CDR2 is SVGAGI.

This rearrangement joins TRBV18 to TRBJ2-5; D may be TRBD2 (6 bases). Germline V CDR1 and CDR2: KGHSH, LQKENI. This CDR3 has 13 amino acids. Trimming took off 6 bases at V and 3 bases at J, with 11 bases between the two ends. The CDR3 here is CASSETREETQYF. Written as DNA, the CDR3 is TGTGCCAGCTCCGAGACTAGAGAAGAGACCCAGTACTTC.

This chain connects TRBV28 to TRBJ1-5; perhaps TRBD1 as D (6 bases). There are 13 residues in the CDR3. V lost 2 bases and J lost 5, with 7 bases in between. Per the germline V gene, CDR1 is MDHEN and CDR2 is SYDVKM. The CDR3 reads CASSLGTYQPQHF. CDR3 nucleotides: TGTGCCAGCAGTTTAGGGACATATCAGCCCCAGCATTTT. Drawing the rest from reference TRBV28 and TRBJ1-5, the complete variable domain is DVKVTQSSRYLVKRTGEKVFLECVQDMDHENMFWYRQDPGLGLRLIYFSYDVKMKEKGDIPEGYSVSREKKERFSLILESASTNQTSMYLCASSLGTYQPQHFGDGTRLSIL.